This T cell receptor (beta chain) was observed in a study of OX40 agonist ivuxolimab in advanced cancers. Whole-study findings and limits: The specificity for antigen of the expanded peripheral T cells was not determined.

The trim removed 0 bases at V and 2 bases at J, leaving 7 bases unmatched. The CDR3 consists of 18 residues. In germline, CDR1 is SGHNT, CDR2 YYREEE (reference sequence). Repertoires were generated with immunoSEQ multiplex PCR, while TCRdb's copy carries only in-frame clones and drops some. Here the sample spans just over 95,000 clones, nearly 90% being singletons. As concerns this clone: The antigen remains undetermined.

The receptor was isolated from an adult with an advanced solid tumor such as melanoma, head and neck, liver or kidney cancer. The material sequenced was CD4+ or CD8+ T cells sorted from blood, taken in a trial of the OX40 agonist ivuxolimab. The V call is TRBV5-4, the J call TRBJ2-3; 12 bases are a match to TRBD2. As DNA, the CDR3 is TGTGCCAGCAGCTTGGGGACTAGCGGGATGGGGCTCACAGATACGCAGTATTTT. It codes for CASSLGTSGMGLTDTQYF.